The rows below give T cell receptor beta chains drawn from one sample of a study of blood T cell repertoires in COVID-19. Profiling relied on immunoSEQ multiplex PCR, and the TCRdb table lists in-frame clones only, not all of them. The table includes about 200,000 clones, roughly 90% detected once. Sequenced material: PBMCs or T cells enriched from blood (not recorded which). The receptor set was obtained from a woman aged 18-29 years who had recovered from COVID-19. Each CDR3 is given with its conserved first and last residue. A D gene is named only where the DNA matches it firmly. Expanded clones are given a class, and other clones once, few, many or no size at all.

V gene	clone size	J gene	D gene	CDR3 DNA	CDR3 protein
TRBV11-2	NA	TRBJ2-5	NA	TGTGCCAGCAGCCCACAAGTGGTGCTAGCAGATGCGGAGACCCAGTACTTC	CASSPQVVLADAETQYF
TRBV11-2	NA	TRBJ1-3	NA	TGTGCCAGCAGCCCGGGGGCTGGAAACACCATATATTTT	CASSPGAGNTIYF
TRBV28	NA	TRBJ1-2	NA	TGTGCCAGCAGTTTACGGCTTGGCAGGGGCTACACCTTC	CASSLRLGRGYTF
TRBV5-1	NA	TRBJ2-5	TRBD1	TGCGCCAGCAGGTGGACAGGGGAAGAGACCCAGTACTTC	CASRWTGEETQYF
TRBV6-5	NA	TRBJ1-4	TRBD1	TGTGCCAGCAGTACTCGACAGGGAACTAATGAAAAACTGTTTTTT	CASSTRQGTNEKLFF
TRBV5-1	NA	TRBJ2-6	TRBD2	TGCGCCAGCAGCGGCGGACTAGCGGGGGTCGTCTCTGGGGCCAACGTCCTGACTTTC	CASSGGLAGVVSGANVLTF
TRBV27	NA	TRBJ2-2	NA	TGTGCCAGCAGTTTTGGGGCCACCGGGGAGCTGTTTTTT	CASSFGATGELFF
TRBV27	NA	TRBJ2-1	TRBD2	TGTGCCAGCAGGGTCGGGGGGGCATACAATGAGCAGTTCTTC	CASRVGGAYNEQFF
TRBV30	NA	TRBJ2-5	NA	TGTGCCTGGAGTGTTTCAGGGGTCCGAGAGACCCAGTACTTC	CAWSVSGVRETQYF
TRBV6-5	NA	TRBJ2-7	TRBD2	TGTGCCAGCAGTCCCACGGGGGGGTCTCCCTACGAGCAGTACTTC	CASSPTGGSPYEQYF
TRBV9	once	TRBJ2-5	TRBD2	TGTGCCAGCAGCCCCCGACTAGCGGGGGGTCAAGAGACCCAGTACTTC	CASSPRLAGGQETQYF
TRBV4-1	NA	TRBJ1-1	NA	TGCGCCAGCAGCCAAGATCCGGGGGGACGGACTGAAGCTTTCTTT	CASSQDPGGRTEAFF
TRBV7-6	NA	TRBJ2-5	NA	TGTGCCAGCAGCTTAGAAGATGGCAGACAAGAGACCCAGTACTTC	CASSLEDGRQETQYF
TRBV27	NA	TRBJ1-4	TRBD1	TGTGCCAGCAGTGCAAGGGGGCTTTCTAATGAAAAACTGTTTTTT	CASSARGLSNEKLFF
TRBV7-9	NA	TRBJ1-1	NA	TGTGCCAGCAGCTTATCTCAGGAGAACACTGAAGCTTTCTTT	CASSLSQENTEAFF
TRBV5-1	NA	TRBJ1-1	TRBD1	TGCGCCAGCAGCTTTTCCGGGACAGAGAACACTGAAGCTTTCTTT	CASSFSGTENTEAFF
TRBV6-1	NA	TRBJ1-2	TRBD1	TGTGCCAGCAGTGAAGCGTGGCAGGGGGCGTGGGGCTACACCTTC	CASSEAWQGAWGYTF
TRBV28	NA	TRBJ2-5	NA	TGTGCCAGCAGTTCGCCACTAGCAGGGCAAGAGACCCAGTACTTC	CASSSPLAGQETQYF
TRBV28	NA	TRBJ2-3	NA	TGTGCCAGCAGACGCCTGCTAGGGGCGGAAGATACGCAGTATTTT	CASRRLLGAEDTQYF
TRBV4-2	NA	TRBJ2-3	TRBD2	TGTGCCAGCAGCACAAGGGCCGGAGCGGGGGGTAGCACAGATACGCAGTATTTT	CASSTRAGAGGSTDTQYF
TRBV28	NA	TRBJ2-5	TRBD2	TGTGCCAGCAGTTCCCGGACTAGGCGACAGACCCAGTACTTC	CASSSRTRRQTQYF
TRBV19	NA	TRBJ1-4	TRBD1	TGTGCCAGTTCCCCCGGACAGGGGCCGGCTAATGAAAAACTGTTTTTT	CASSPGQGPANEKLFF
TRBV14	NA	TRBJ1-6	NA	TGTGCCAGCAGCAAAGCTGGGAGGGCGAATTCACCCCTCCACTTT	CASSKAGRANSPLHF
TRBV5-1	NA	TRBJ2-7	TRBD2	TGCGCCAGCAGCTGGACTAGCGGGGGGCAATACGAGCAGTACTTC	CASSWTSGGQYEQYF
TRBV12-3/TRBV12-4	many	TRBJ2-1	NA	TGTGCCAGCAGACTAGTTTCTGTGCAGTTCTTC	CASRLVSVQFF
TRBV2	NA	TRBJ1-5	NA	TGTGCCAGCAGTGCTGAGTATCAGCCCCAGCATTTT	CASSAEYQPQHF
TRBV7-8	NA	TRBJ1-5	NA	TGTGCCAGCAGCTTAGGTGTAGTTGGGGACAAGCAGCCCCAGCATTTT	CASSLGVVGDKQPQHF